This passage covers 15 T cell receptor beta chains from one sample sequenced in a study of CD8 T cells in ankylosing spondylitis (TCRdb year 2017). Library method: 5' RACE. The sequencer was an Illumina HiSeq 2500. TCRdb reprocessing: public reads trimmed at Q25 with fastp, clones called with MiXCR, in-frame beta chains kept. When rows share a CDR3 protein, they turn into one entry using the most common DNA and genes. The sample table holds some 290,000 distinct CDR3 sequences, of which roughly 20% were seen once. The ten largest clones represent 7.8% of the sample. The sequenced sample was blood, either unsorted or a sorted T cell fraction (not recorded which). The receptors were gathered from a male donor with ankylosing spondylitis or in good health (not recorded which).

This chain connects TRBV7-3 to TRBJ2-1; D not resolved. CDR1 SGHTA and CDR2 FQGTGA come from the germline V gene. The CDR3 runs 14 residues. Trimming shortened V by 5 bases and J by 4 bases, and 12 bases separated the two germline ends. CDR3 in amino acids: CASSPSVGYNEQFF. The CDR3 DNA reads TGTGCCAGCAGCCCCAGTGTGGGGTACAATGAGCAGTTCTTC.

The chain combines TRBV7-9 with TRBJ2-1; D not certain. CDR3 length equals 13 residues. Between the trimmed V and J ends, which lost 1 base and 5 bases, there was a span of 6 bases. Germline V CDR1 and CDR2: SEHNR, FQNEAQ (reference sequence). The CDR3 protein is CASSLGAHNEQFF. DNA of the CDR3: TGTGCCAGCAGCTTAGGGGCCCACAATGAGCAGTTCTTC.

This clonotype was seen more than once but under ten times. The CDR3 reads CASSLVAKRSGETQYF. CDR3 coding DNA: TGCGCCAGCAGCTTGGTGGCCAAGCGATCCGGGGAGACCCAGTACTTC. The rearrangement joins TRBV5-1 to TRBJ2-5, with D unclear. The CDR3 sequence is 16 residues long. The V gene's germline CDR1 is SGHRS and CDR2 YFSETQ. The V end was cut by 0 bases, the J end by 5 bases, with 17 bases between. Variable domain in full (rest from reference TRBV5-1 and TRBJ2-5): KAGVTQTPRYLIKTRGQQVTLSCSPISGHRSVSWYQQTPGQGLQFLFEYFSETQRNKGNFPGRFSGRQFSNSRSEMNVSTLELGDSALYLCASSLVAKRSGETQYFGPGTRLLVL.

This clonotype was seen only a few times. The chain couples TRBV10-1 to TRBJ1-1; 11 nucleotides match TRBD1. This CDR3 spans 13 amino acids. Per germline, CDR1 WNHNN and CDR2 SYGVQD (reference sequence). With 4 bases clipped from V and 7 bases from J, the junction kept 2 bases outside the gene matches. The CDR3 nucleotides are TGCGCCAGCAGTGTCGGGACAGGGGGTGAAGCTTTCTTT. Amino acids: CASSVGTGGEAFF.

This chain uses TRBV12-3 or TRBV12-4 with TRBJ2-2, with TRBD2 matching over 8 bases. The J segment lost 9 bases and the V segment lost 6 bases, leaving 15 bases of the junction unmatched. This CDR3 has 16 residues. The CDR3 loop reads CASRPGSSGPHRELFF. The CDR3 DNA reads TGTGCCAGCAGGCCGGGATCTAGCGGGCCGCACCGGGAGCTGTTTTTT.

In this sample, this clonotype turned up a few times. This chain links TRBV6-9 with TRBJ1-2; D perhaps matches TRBD1 (6 bases). CDR3 length equals 14 residues. Germline V gene sequence: CDR1 MNHGY, CDR2 SVAAGI. Trimming removed 7 bases from V and 2 bases from J, with 14 bases in between. In nucleotides, the CDR3 is TGTGCCAGCAAAATCAGGGGAGGGAACTATGGCTACACCTTC. Translating gives CASKIRGGNYGYTF.

This clonotype was counted between two and nine times. The CDR3 nucleotides are TGTGCCAGCAGTTACAGGGACGCGAACTATGGCTACACCTTC. Translation gives CASSYRDANYGYTF. The gene calls are TRBV2 and TRBJ1-2, with D possibly being TRBD1 (6 bases). The V gene's germline CDR1 is SNHLY and CDR2 FYNNEI. Trimming shortened V by 5 bases and J by 2 bases, and 12 bases separated the two germline ends. There are 14 residues in the CDR3. The full variable domain, with the rest looked up from reference TRBV2 and TRBJ1-2, is EPEVTQTPSHQVTQMGQEVILRCVPISNHLYFYWYRQILGQKVEFLVSFYNNEISEKSEIFDDQFSVERPDGSNFTLKIRSTKLEDSAMYFCASSYRDANYGYTFGSGTRLTVV.

Only a few counts were recorded for this clonotype. The rearrangement joins TRBV28 to TRBJ2-2; tentative D call: TRBD1 (6 bases). This CDR3 comprises 15 residues. Germline-derived CDR1 and CDR2 are MDHEN and SYDVKM. Trimming pared 8 bases from V and 2 bases from J, leaving 15 bases between. The DNA of the CDR3 is TGTGCCAGCGGAGACAGGTCCCCCAACACCGGGGAGCTGTTTTTT. Translation gives CASGDRSPNTGELFF. Together with reference TRBV28 and TRBJ2-2, the CDR3 gives the full variable domain: DVKVTQSSRYLVKRTGEKVFLECVQDMDHENMFWYRQDPGLGLRLIYFSYDVKMKEKGDIPEGYSVSREKKERFSLILESASTNQTSMYLCASGDRSPNTGELFFGEGSRLTVL.

There are many counts of this clonotype. The chain carries TRBV29-1 and TRBJ2-1; 11 nucleotides match TRBD2. The ends lost 7 bases at V and 3 bases at J; junction bases unmatched: 14. Per germline, CDR1 SQVTM and CDR2 ANQGSEA. This CDR3 contains 17 residues. CDR3 loop: CSDILAGGPRGYNEQFF. For the CDR3, the DNA is TGCAGCGATATTCTAGCGGGAGGTCCCCGGGGCTACAATGAGCAGTTCTTC.

This clonotype was recorded many times. The CDR3 DNA sequence: TGCGCCAGCTCGTCGGGGGTTAACACCGGGGAGCTGTTTTTT. Residues: CASSSGVNTGELFF. The chain employs TRBV5-1 and TRBJ2-2; TRBD2 is a possible D gene (6 bases). Per the germline V gene, CDR1 is SGHRS and CDR2 is YFSETQ. The CDR3 length is 14 residues. V was clipped by 7 bases and J by 2 bases, with 12 bases between them.

The CDR3 DNA is TGTGCCAGCACCCGAAGCGGGGCTAGCACAGATACGCAGTATTTT. This sequence encodes CASTRSGASTDTQYF. This chain connects TRBV6-1 to TRBJ2-3, with 7 nucleotides matching TRBD2. Germline CDR1 is MNHNS and CDR2 is SASEGT. CDR3 length: 15 residues. V dropped 7 bases and J dropped 0; count of bases not matched to a gene: 7.

This clonotype was found a few times. The rearrangement uses TRBV28 and TRBJ1-2, with D unclear. Germline V gene lookup returns CDR1 MDHEN and CDR2 SYDVKM. CDR3 length equals 14 residues. Trimming left V 3 bases short and J 4 bases short, with 12 bases between. CDR3 region: CASSFSVGPYGYTF. The CDR3 region has the DNA TGTGCCAGCAGTTTCTCCGTAGGGCCCTATGGCTACACCTTC.

V is TRBV7-2 and J is TRBJ2-5; D not certain. The CDR3 has 12 amino acids. Between the trimmed V and J ends, which lost 5 bases and 0 bases, there was a span of 4 bases. Germline assignment: CDR1 SGHTA and CDR2 FQGNSA. The CDR3 sequence: CASSKYQETQYF. DNA of the CDR3: TGTGCCAGCAGCAAGTACCAAGAGACCCAGTACTTC.

This clonotype was counted at least ten times. The chain couples TRBV5-1 to TRBJ1-2; 9 positions match TRBD1. The CDR3 covers 14 residues. The trim removed 3 bases at V and 2 bases at J, leaving 2 bases unmatched. The V gene's germline CDR1 is SGHRS and CDR2 YFSETQ. CDR3 nucleotides: TGCGCCAGCAGCTCGGGACAGGGAAACTATGGCTACACCTTC. Protein sequence: CASSSGQGNYGYTF.

This clonotype was detected only a few times. A much larger clone lies a single base off, so this may be a read error. The genes are TRBV5-1 and TRBJ1-1; D is possibly TRBD1 (5 bases). Trimming shortened V by 0 bases and J by 2 bases, and 8 bases separated the two germline ends. The germline CDR1 and CDR2 sequences are SGHRS and YFSETQ. The CDR3 sequence is 14 residues long. The DNA for the CDR3 is TGCGCCAGCAGCTTGGGACAGTTCAACACTGAAGCTTTCTTT. This encodes CASSLGQFNTEAFF.